The T cell receptor (beta chain) described here comes from a study of blood T cell repertoires in COVID-19. Some clones are missing from TCRdb's copy, which holds only in-frame ones; the method was immunoSEQ multiplex PCR. The sample shows about 170,000 clones, about three quarters of them seen only once. Trimming removed 7 bases from V and 0 bases from J, with 13 bases in between. The CDR3 contains 14 residues. The germline gives CDR1 MNHEY, CDR2 SVGAGI. The gene calls are TRBV6-5 and TRBJ2-7; D is perhaps TRBD1 (6 bases). Sequenced: peripheral blood. The sequence was collected from a man aged 70-80 years with acute or convalescent COVID-19. In nucleotides, the CDR3 is TGTGCCAGCACCGAGAGGGGGAGCTCCTACGAGCAGTACTTC. This translates into CASTERGSSYEQYF.